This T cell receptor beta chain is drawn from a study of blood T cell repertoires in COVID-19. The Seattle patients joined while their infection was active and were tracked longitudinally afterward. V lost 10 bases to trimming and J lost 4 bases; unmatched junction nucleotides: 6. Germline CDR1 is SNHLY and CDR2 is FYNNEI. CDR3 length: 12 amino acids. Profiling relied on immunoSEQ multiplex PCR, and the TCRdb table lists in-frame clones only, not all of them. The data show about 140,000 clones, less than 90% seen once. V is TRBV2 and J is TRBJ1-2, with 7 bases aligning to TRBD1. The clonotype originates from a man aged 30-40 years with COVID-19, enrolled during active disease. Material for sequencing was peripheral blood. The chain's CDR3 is CATTQGGYGYTF. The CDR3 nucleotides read TGTGCCACCACTCAGGGGGGCTATGGCTACACCTTC.